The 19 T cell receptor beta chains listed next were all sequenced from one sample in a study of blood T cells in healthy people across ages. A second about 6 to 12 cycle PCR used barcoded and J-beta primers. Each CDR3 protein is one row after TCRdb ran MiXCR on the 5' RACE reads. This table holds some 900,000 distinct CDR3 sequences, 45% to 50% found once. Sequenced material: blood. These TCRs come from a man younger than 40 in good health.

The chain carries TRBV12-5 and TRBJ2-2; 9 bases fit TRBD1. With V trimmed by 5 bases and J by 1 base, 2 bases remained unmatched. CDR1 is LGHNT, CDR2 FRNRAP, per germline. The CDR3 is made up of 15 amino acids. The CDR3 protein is CASGRTGENTGELFF. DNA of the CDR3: TGTGCTAGTGGTCGGACAGGGGAGAACACCGGGGAGCTGTTTTTT.

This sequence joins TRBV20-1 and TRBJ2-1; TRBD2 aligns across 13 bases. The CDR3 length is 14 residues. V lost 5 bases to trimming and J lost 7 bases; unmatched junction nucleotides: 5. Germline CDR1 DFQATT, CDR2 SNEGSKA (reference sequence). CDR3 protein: CSAYTSGGANEQFF. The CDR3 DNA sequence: TGCAGTGCTTACACTAGCGGGGGGGCAAATGAGCAGTTCTTC.

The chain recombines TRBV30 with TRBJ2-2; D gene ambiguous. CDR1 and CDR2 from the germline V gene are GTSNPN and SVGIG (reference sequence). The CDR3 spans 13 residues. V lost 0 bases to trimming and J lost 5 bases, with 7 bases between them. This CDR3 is CAWSVEQTGELFF. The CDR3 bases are TGTGCCTGGAGTGTAGAACAGACCGGGGAGCTGTTTTTT. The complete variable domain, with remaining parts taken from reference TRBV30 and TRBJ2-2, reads SQTIHQWPATLVQPVGSPLSLECTVEGTSNPNLYWYRQAAGRGLQLLFYSVGIGQISSEVPQNLSASRPQDRQFILSSKKLLLSDSGFYLCAWSVEQTGELFFGEGSRLTVL.

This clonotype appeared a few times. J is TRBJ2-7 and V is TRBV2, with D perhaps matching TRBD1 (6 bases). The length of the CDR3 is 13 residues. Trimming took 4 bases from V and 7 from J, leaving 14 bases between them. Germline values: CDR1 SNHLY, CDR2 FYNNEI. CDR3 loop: CASSVWGLEEQYF. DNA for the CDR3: TGTGCCAGCAGTGTTTGGGGGCTCGAGGAGCAGTACTTC.

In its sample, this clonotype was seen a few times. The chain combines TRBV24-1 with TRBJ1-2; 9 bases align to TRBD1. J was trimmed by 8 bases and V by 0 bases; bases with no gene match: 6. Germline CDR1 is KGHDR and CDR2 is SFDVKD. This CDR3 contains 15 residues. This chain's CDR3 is CATSDLSGQGVGYTF. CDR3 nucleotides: TGTGCCACCAGTGATTTGTCGGGACAGGGAGTAGGCTACACCTTC.

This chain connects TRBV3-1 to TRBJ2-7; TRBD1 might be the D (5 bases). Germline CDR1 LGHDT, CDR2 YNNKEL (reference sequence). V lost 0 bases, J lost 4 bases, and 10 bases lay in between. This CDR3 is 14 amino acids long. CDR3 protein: CASSQEPRVYEQYF. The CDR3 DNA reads TGTGCCAGCAGCCAAGAGCCCAGGGTTTACGAGCAGTACTTC.

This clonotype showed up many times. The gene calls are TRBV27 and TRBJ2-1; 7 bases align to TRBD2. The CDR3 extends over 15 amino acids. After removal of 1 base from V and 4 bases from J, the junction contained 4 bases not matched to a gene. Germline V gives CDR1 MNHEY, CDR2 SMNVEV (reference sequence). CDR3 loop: CASSLFAGEYNEQFF. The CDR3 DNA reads TGTGCCAGCAGTTTATTCGCGGGGGAATACAATGAGCAGTTCTTC.

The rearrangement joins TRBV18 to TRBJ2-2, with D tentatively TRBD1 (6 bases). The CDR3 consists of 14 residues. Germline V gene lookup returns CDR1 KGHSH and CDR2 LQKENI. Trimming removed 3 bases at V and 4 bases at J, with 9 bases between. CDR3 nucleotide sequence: TGTGCCAGCTCACCTCAGGGGTTCACCGGGGAGCTGTTTTTT. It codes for CASSPQGFTGELFF. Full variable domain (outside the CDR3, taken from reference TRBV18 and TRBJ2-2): NAGVMQNPRHLVRRRGQEARLRCSPMKGHSHVYWYRQLPEEGLKFMVYLQKENIIDESGMPKERFSAEFPKEGPSILRIQQVVRGDSAAYFCASSPQGFTGELFFGEGSRLTVL.

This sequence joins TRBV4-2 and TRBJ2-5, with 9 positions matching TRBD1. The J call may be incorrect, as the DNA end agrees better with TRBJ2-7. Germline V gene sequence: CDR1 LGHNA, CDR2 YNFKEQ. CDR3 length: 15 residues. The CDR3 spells CASSQEGQGVHEQYF. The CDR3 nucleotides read TGTGCCAGCAGCCAAGAGGGACAGGGTGTCCACGAGCAGTACTTC.

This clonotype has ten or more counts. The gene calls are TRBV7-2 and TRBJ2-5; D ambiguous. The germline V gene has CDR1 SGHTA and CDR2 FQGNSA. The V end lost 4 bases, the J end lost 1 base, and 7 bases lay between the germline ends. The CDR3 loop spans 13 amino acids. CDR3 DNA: TGTGCCAGCAGCTCCGGCTTCCAAGAGACCCAGTACTTC. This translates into CASSSGFQETQYF.

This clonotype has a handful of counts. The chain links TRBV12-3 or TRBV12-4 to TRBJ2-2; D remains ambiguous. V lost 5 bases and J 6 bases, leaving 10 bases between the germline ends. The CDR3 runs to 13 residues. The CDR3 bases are TGTGCCAGCAGTCGCGACGTCCCCGGGGAGCTGTTTTTT. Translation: CASSRDVPGELFF.

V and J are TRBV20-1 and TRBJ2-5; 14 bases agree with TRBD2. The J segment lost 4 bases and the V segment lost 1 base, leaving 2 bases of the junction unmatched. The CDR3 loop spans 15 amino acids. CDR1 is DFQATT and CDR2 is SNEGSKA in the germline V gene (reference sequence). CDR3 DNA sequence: TGCAGTGCTAGAGTCGGGACTAGCGGGGGAGAGACCCAGTACTTC. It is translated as CSARVGTSGGETQYF.

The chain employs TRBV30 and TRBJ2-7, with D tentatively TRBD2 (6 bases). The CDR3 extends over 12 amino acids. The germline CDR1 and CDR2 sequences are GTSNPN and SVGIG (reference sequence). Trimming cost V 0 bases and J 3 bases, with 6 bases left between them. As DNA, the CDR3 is TGTGCCTGGAGTGTGGGGGGCTACGAGCAGTACTTC. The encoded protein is CAWSVGGYEQYF. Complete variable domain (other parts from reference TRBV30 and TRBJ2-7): SQTIHQWPATLVQPVGSPLSLECTVEGTSNPNLYWYRQAAGRGLQLLFYSVGIGQISSEVPQNLSASRPQDRQFILSSKKLLLSDSGFYLCAWSVGGYEQYFGPGTRLTVT.

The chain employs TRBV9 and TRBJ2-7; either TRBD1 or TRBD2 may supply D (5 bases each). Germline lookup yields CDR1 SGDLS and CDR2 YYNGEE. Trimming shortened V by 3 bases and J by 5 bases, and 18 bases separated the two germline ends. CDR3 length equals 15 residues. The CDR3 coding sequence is TGTGCCAGCAGCGCCCAAGTGGGACGAGTTGACGAGCAGTACTTC. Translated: CASSAQVGRVDEQYF.

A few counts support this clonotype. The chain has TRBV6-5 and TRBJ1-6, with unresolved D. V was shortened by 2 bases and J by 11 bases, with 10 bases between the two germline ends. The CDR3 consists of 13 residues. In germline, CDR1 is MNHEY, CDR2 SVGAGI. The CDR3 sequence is CASSYAPKTPLHF. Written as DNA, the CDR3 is TGTGCCAGCAGTTACGCCCCGAAGACACCCCTCCACTTT.

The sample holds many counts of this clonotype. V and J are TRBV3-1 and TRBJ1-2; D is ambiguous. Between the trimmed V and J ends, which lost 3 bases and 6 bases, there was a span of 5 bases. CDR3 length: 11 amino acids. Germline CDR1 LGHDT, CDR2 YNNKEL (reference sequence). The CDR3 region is CASSQGHGYTF. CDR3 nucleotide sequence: TGTGCCAGCAGCCAGGGCCATGGCTACACCTTC.

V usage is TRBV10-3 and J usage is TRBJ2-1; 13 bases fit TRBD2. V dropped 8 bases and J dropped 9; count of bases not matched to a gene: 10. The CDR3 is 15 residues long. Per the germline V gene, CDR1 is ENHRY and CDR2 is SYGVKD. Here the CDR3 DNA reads TGTGCCATCTCGGCAACTAGCGGGGGGGTAGGTGAGCAGTTCTTC. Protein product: CAISATSGGVGEQFF.

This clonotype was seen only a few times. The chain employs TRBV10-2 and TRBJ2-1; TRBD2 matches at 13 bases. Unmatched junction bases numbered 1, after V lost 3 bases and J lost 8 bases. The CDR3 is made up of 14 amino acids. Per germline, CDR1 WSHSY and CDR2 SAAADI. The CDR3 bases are TGCGCCAGCAGTGAACTAGCGGGGGGGTATGAGCAGTTCTTC. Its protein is CASSELAGGYEQFF.

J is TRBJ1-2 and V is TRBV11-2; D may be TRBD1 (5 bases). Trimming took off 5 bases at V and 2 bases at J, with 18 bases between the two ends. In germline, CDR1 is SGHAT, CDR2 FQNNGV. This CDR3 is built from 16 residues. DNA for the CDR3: TGTGCCAGCAGCCCGTGGAGTGAGGGGACCAACTATGGCTACACCTTC. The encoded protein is CASSPWSEGTNYGYTF.